The 29 T cell receptor beta chains in this list originate from one sample, sequenced in a study of blood T cell repertoires in COVID-19. Profiled with immunoSEQ multiplex PCR; TCRdb holds only in-frame clones, not every one. The sample has approximately 120,000 clones, 85% to 90% seen once. The sample was peripheral blood. The receptors here all came from a middle-aged man with acute or convalescent COVID-19.

The V call is TRBV24-1, the J call TRBJ2-3; D unresolved. Germline V gene sequence: CDR1 KGHDR, CDR2 SFDVKD. V dropped 4 bases and J dropped 10 bases, with 14 bases sitting between them. The CDR3 loop spans 13 amino acids. CDR3 protein: CATSESPNVAQYF. CDR3 nucleotide sequence: TGTGCCACCAGTGAAAGCCCAAACGTTGCGCAGTATTTT.

The chain employs TRBV7-2 and TRBJ1-5; 9 nucleotides match TRBD1. V lost 5 bases, J lost 6 bases, and 8 bases stayed unmatched. In germline, CDR1 is SGHTA, CDR2 FQGNSA. CDR3 size: 15 residues. The CDR3 protein is CASSPRTGAGQPQHF. The CDR3 coding sequence is TGTGCCAGCAGCCCACGGACAGGGGCCGGTCAGCCCCAGCATTTT.

The chain couples TRBV2 to TRBJ1-4; TRBD1 might be the D (5 bases). The germline V and J ends were trimmed by 1 base and 8 bases, with 14 bases remaining between them. Germline CDR1 and CDR2: SNHLY and FYNNEI. There are 15 residues in the CDR3. For the CDR3, the DNA is TGTGCCAGCAGTGAAGGCGGACAAGGACAAGAAAAACTGTTTTTT. Translating it yields CASSEGGQGQEKLFF.

The CDR3 DNA follows: TGTGCCAGCAGTCCATGGGACAGTGATCAGCCCCAGCATTTT. It is translated as CASSPWDSDQPQHF. This rearrangement joins TRBV27 to TRBJ1-5, with 7 bases fitting TRBD1. This CDR3 is 14 amino acids long. V was pared by 5 bases and J by 5 bases, with 6 bases of the junction left unmatched. CDR1 and CDR2 from the germline V gene are MNHEY and SMNVEV (reference sequence).

The DNA for the CDR3 is TGCGCCAGCAGCCAGAACGGGGGCACAGATACGCAGTATTTT. Its protein is CASSQNGGTDTQYF. The rearrangement joins TRBV4-3 to TRBJ2-3; D is possibly TRBD2 (5 bases). Trimming left V 3 bases short and J 1 base short, with 8 bases between. The germline gives CDR1 LGHNA, CDR2 YSLEER. This CDR3 spans 14 amino acids.

This chain joins TRBV19 and TRBJ2-2; D is ambiguous. The CDR3 contains 14 residues. Germline loops: CDR1 LNHDA, CDR2 SQIVND (reference sequence). Trimming cost V 6 bases and J 1 base, with 9 bases left between them. The chain's CDR3 is CASSNPMNTGELFF. The CDR3 bases are TGTGCCAGTAGCAACCCTATGAACACCGGGGAGCTGTTTTTT.

The chain is built from TRBV4-1 and TRBJ2-2; D not certain. The CDR3 loop spans 12 amino acids. V gave up 4 bases and J gave up 2 bases, with 2 bases separating them. The germline V gene encodes CDR1 MGHRA and CDR2 YSYEKL. CDR3 nucleotide sequence: TGCGCCAGCAGCCTAAACACCGGGGAGCTGTTTTTT. Translated, it gives CASSLNTGELFF.

The chain employs TRBV2 and TRBJ2-3, with 7 nucleotides matching TRBD2. CDR3 length: 15 amino acids. The germline V gene encodes CDR1 SNHLY and CDR2 FYNNEI. The ends lost 1 base at V and 4 bases at J; junction bases unmatched: 5. CDR3 amino acids: CASSEVLANPDTQYF. The DNA of the CDR3 is TGTGCCAGCAGTGAAGTACTAGCGAACCCAGATACGCAGTATTTT. Together with reference TRBV2 and TRBJ2-3, the CDR3 gives the full variable domain: EPEVTQTPSHQVTQMGQEVILRCVPISNHLYFYWYRQILGQKVEFLVSFYNNEISEKSEIFDDQFSVERPDGSNFTLKIRSTKLEDSAMYFCASSEVLANPDTQYFGPGTRLTVL.

The DNA of the CDR3 is TGCAGCGTACAACAGGGCTCTGGGGCCAACGTCCTGACTTTC. Amino acid sequence: CSVQQGSGANVLTF. The rearrangement uses TRBV29-1 and TRBJ2-6; D possibly corresponds to TRBD1 (6 bases). CDR3 length: 14 residues. Germline CDR1 and CDR2: SQVTM and ANQGSEA. V lost 6 bases, J lost 0 bases, and 9 bases lay in between.

The rearrangement joins TRBV15 to TRBJ1-5; D gene unclear. CDR3 size: 14 residues. The germline V gene encodes CDR1 LNHNV and CDR2 YYDKDF (reference sequence). The V and J ends lost 0 bases and 4 bases respectively, with 7 bases between them. CDR3 nucleotide sequence: TGTGCCACCAGCAGAGAACTCGGGAATCAGCCCCAGCATTTT. Translation gives CATSRELGNQPQHF.

V usage is TRBV30 and J usage is TRBJ2-1; tentative D call: TRBD2 (5 bases). The CDR3 length is 15 residues. The germline V gene has CDR1 GTSNPN and CDR2 SVGIG (reference sequence). Trimming took 1 base from V and 9 from J, leaving 19 bases between them. The CDR3 spells CAWSGTHGVSGEQFF. The CDR3 DNA follows: TGTGCCTGGAGTGGGACTCACGGGGTTTCGGGTGAGCAGTTCTTC.

V usage is TRBV29-1 and J usage is TRBJ1-2, with a possible D match to TRBD1 (6 bases). This CDR3 is built from 12 residues. Trimming pared 4 bases from V and 6 bases from J, leaving 12 bases between. The germline V gene has CDR1 SQVTM and CDR2 ANQGSEA. As DNA, the CDR3 is TGCAGCGTTGTTGGGGGGGCCAATGGCTACACCTTC. Translation gives CSVVGGANGYTF.

The chain uses TRBV7-6 and TRBJ2-1; 10 positions match TRBD2. The V gene end was trimmed by 5 bases and the J gene end by 5 bases; junction bases not matched to a gene: 15. Looked up from germline, CDR1 is SGHVS and CDR2 is FNYEAQ. CDR3 length: 18 residues. CDR3 in amino acids: CASSLYEGTSGKNNEQFF. The DNA of the CDR3 is TGTGCCAGCAGCCTATACGAGGGAACTAGCGGGAAGAACAATGAGCAGTTCTTC. Using reference TRBV7-6 and TRBJ2-1 for the parts outside the CDR3, the full variable domain is GAGVSQSPRYKVTKRGQDVALRCDPISGHVSLYWYRQALGQGPEFLTYFNYEAQQDKSGLPNDRFSAERPEGSISTLTIQRTEQRDSAMYRCASSLYEGTSGKNNEQFFGPGTRLTVL.

The J gene is TRBJ2-7, the V gene TRBV11-2; tentatively, D is TRBD1 (5 bases). Germline V gene lookup returns CDR1 SGHAT and CDR2 FQNNGV. The ends were cut back, 5 bases at V and 0 bases at J, with 8 bases in the middle. This CDR3 contains 13 residues. The CDR3 nucleotides are TGTGCCAGCAGCCTCGACAGCTCCTACGAGCAGTACTTC. Protein: CASSLDSSYEQYF.

V gene TRBV7-6 combines with J gene TRBJ2-1, with 11 bases aligning to TRBD2. The CDR3 extends over 15 amino acids. The germline V gene encodes CDR1 SGHVS and CDR2 FNYEAQ. The V segment lost 5 bases and the J segment 7 bases; nucleotides outside the gene matches: 7. The CDR3 loop is CASSQTSGRVNEQFF. The CDR3 DNA follows: TGTGCCAGCAGCCAAACTAGCGGGAGAGTAAATGAGCAGTTCTTC. Variable domain in full (rest from reference TRBV7-6 and TRBJ2-1): GAGVSQSPRYKVTKRGQDVALRCDPISGHVSLYWYRQALGQGPEFLTYFNYEAQQDKSGLPNDRFSAERPEGSISTLTIQRTEQRDSAMYRCASSQTSGRVNEQFFGPGTRLTVL.

The rearrangement joins TRBV4-1 to TRBJ2-1, with a possible D match to TRBD2 (5 bases). V shed 4 bases and J shed 4 bases, with 14 bases lying between them. Germline V lookup: CDR1 MGHRA, CDR2 YSYEKL. The CDR3 sequence is 15 residues long. This CDR3 is CASSLGEPRYNEQFF. The CDR3 DNA reads as TGCGCCAGCAGCCTCGGGGAGCCCCGATACAATGAGCAGTTCTTC.

The gene calls are TRBV7-8 and TRBJ1-1; unclear D gene. The CDR3 length is 14 residues. Germline V gene lookup returns CDR1 SGHVS and CDR2 FQNEAQ. V dropped 6 bases and J dropped 0 bases, with 11 bases sitting between them. This CDR3 reads CASSSSRVNTEAFF. The DNA for the CDR3 is TGTGCCAGCAGTTCGAGTCGGGTGAACACTGAAGCTTTCTTT.

The chain combines TRBV6-1 with TRBJ2-3; weak D call: TRBD2 (6 bases). The CDR3 extends over 17 amino acids. Trimming stripped 4 bases from V and 4 bases from J, with 21 bases between. The V gene's germline CDR1 is MNHNS and CDR2 SASEGT. The CDR3 loop is CASSVGTGTGGADTQYF. Written as DNA, the CDR3 is TGTGCCAGCAGTGTTGGGACGGGGACTGGAGGGGCAGATACGCAGTATTTT.

The chain has TRBV28 and TRBJ1-1; D is unresolved. V lost 2 bases and J 6 bases, leaving 13 bases between the germline ends. Germline assignment: CDR1 MDHEN and CDR2 SYDVKM. The CDR3 consists of 14 residues. The CDR3 sequence is CASSLERGYAEAFF. The CDR3 DNA sequence: TGTGCCAGCAGTTTAGAAAGAGGATACGCTGAAGCTTTCTTT.

The chain employs TRBV10-3 and TRBJ1-1; the D is unclear. CDR1 is ENHRY, CDR2 SYGVKD, per germline. V was trimmed by 0 bases and J by 3 bases, leaving 8 bases between them. The CDR3 covers 14 residues. In DNA form, the CDR3 reads TGTGCCATCAGTGAGTCTTGGCAGTACACTGAAGCTTTCTTT. Its translation: CAISESWQYTEAFF.

The chain uses TRBV7-9 and TRBJ2-1, with D possibly being TRBD2 (6 bases). The germline V gene encodes CDR1 SEHNR and CDR2 FQNEAQ (reference sequence). CDR3 length: 15 amino acids. With 6 bases removed from V and 2 bases from J, the gap between germline ends came to 14 bases. The CDR3 sequence: CASRSSGPAYNEQFF. In nucleotides, the CDR3 is TGTGCCAGCAGATCCAGCGGGCCCGCCTACAATGAGCAGTTCTTC.

The V call is TRBV29-1, the J call TRBJ1-2; unclear D gene. Germline lookup yields CDR1 SQVTM and CDR2 ANQGSEA. The CDR3 extends over 15 amino acids. Trimming took off 5 bases at V and 0 bases at J, with 16 bases between the two ends. The CDR3 bases are TGCAGCGTTCTTAAATATTCGGCGGCTAACTATGGCTACACCTTC. This sequence encodes CSVLKYSAANYGYTF. The whole variable domain, filled in from reference TRBV29-1 and TRBJ1-2, reads SAVISQKPSRDICQRGTSLTIQCQVDSQVTMMFWYRQQPGQSLTLIATANQGSEATYESGFVIDKFPISRPNLTFSTLTVSNMSPEDSSIYLCSVLKYSAANYGYTFGSGTRLTVV.

The rearrangement uses TRBV5-1 and TRBJ1-4; TRBD1 is a possible D gene (5 bases). This CDR3 is built from 15 residues. The germline V and J ends were trimmed by 4 bases and 6 bases, with 16 bases remaining between them. The V gene's germline CDR1 is SGHRS and CDR2 YFSETQ. The CDR3, as DNA: TGCGCCAGCAGCCTCTCCGGGGGTTTTTATGAAAAACTGTTTTTT. Encoded protein: CASSLSGGFYEKLFF.

This clone was recorded only once. This chain connects TRBV4-3 to TRBJ2-2; 12 bases map to TRBD2. CDR3 length equals 20 residues. CDR1 is LGHNA, CDR2 YSLEER, per germline. The trim removed 3 bases at V and 1 base at J, leaving 12 bases unmatched. In DNA form, the CDR3 reads TGCGCCAGCAGCCATAGAGGGCTAGCGGGAGGGGGATTGAACACCGGGGAGCTGTTTTTT. Translating it yields CASSHRGLAGGGLNTGELFF.

This clone was recorded once. The chain recombines TRBV19 with TRBJ1-1; D gene ambiguous. The germline V gene has CDR1 LNHDA and CDR2 SQIVND (reference sequence). Trimming left V 3 bases short and J 0 bases short, with 8 bases between. The CDR3 has 14 residues. The CDR3 nucleotides read TGTGCCAGTAGTATCTACGAGATGAACACTGAAGCTTTCTTT. Protein: CASSIYEMNTEAFF.

This chain uses TRBV6-1 with TRBJ1-3; D possibly corresponds to TRBD1 (5 bases). Trimming pared 3 bases from V and 0 bases from J, leaving 6 bases between. The germline gives CDR1 MNHNS, CDR2 SASEGT. The CDR3 is 14 amino acids. CDR3 region: CASSDRDSGNTIYF. CDR3 in DNA: TGTGCCAGCAGTGACAGGGACTCTGGAAACACCATATATTTT.

The genes are TRBV6-1 and TRBJ1-2, with 7 positions matching TRBD1. CDR3 size: 14 residues. The V gene's germline CDR1 is MNHNS and CDR2 SASEGT. V trimming: 2 bases; J trimming: 5 bases; junction bases outside the gene matches: 5. CDR3 loop: CASSEKRQGYGYTF. As DNA, the CDR3 is TGTGCCAGCAGTGAAAAGAGACAGGGTTATGGCTACACCTTC.

This chain uses TRBV7-2 with TRBJ2-1; 12 bases are shared with TRBD2. CDR3 length: 15 residues. The V and J ends lost 1 base and 12 bases, in that order; junction bases with no gene match: 7. Germline V lookup: CDR1 SGHTA, CDR2 FQGNSA. The CDR3 sequence: CASSLESLAGGGQFF. The CDR3, as DNA: TGTGCCAGCAGCTTAGAATCTCTAGCGGGAGGGGGGCAGTTCTTC.

CDR3 sequence: CASHPSGINQETQYF. As DNA, the CDR3 is TGTGCCAGCCACCCTAGCGGGATTAACCAAGAGACCCAGTACTTC. The chain couples TRBV6-5 to TRBJ2-5, with TRBD2 identical over 9 bases. The V and J ends lost 8 bases and 0 bases, in that order; junction bases with no gene match: 7. Per germline, CDR1 MNHEY and CDR2 SVGAGI. The CDR3 totals 15 residues.